These T cell receptor beta chains were read from a single sample in a study of blood T cell repertoires in COVID-19. Method: immunoSEQ multiplex PCR; TCRdb's copy keeps in-frame clones and lacks some. This table has tens of thousands of clones, roughly four fifths appearing once. Material for sequencing was peripheral blood. These receptors all stem from a man aged 50 or older with active or convalescent COVID-19. The CDR3 runs from the conserved cysteine through the conserved F or W. Each record gives: D gene, V gene, clone size, J gene, CDR3 DNA, CDR3 protein. A D gene is named only where the DNA matches it firmly. A clone size is listed for some rows: how often the clone was seen (once, few, many), or a class if it is expanded.

D: NA
V: TRBV5-1
size: NA
J: TRBJ1-1
DNA: TGCGCCAGCAGCTTGGAGGCGGCGAACACTGAAGCTTTCTTT
CDR3: CASSLEAANTEAFF

D: NA
V: TRBV7-9
size: NA
J: TRBJ2-5
DNA: TGTGCCAGCAGCTTTTGGAGGGACGAGGAGACCCAGTACTTC
CDR3: CASSFWRDEETQYF

D: NA
V: TRBV5-1
size: NA
J: TRBJ2-1
DNA: TGCGCCAGCAGCCCCTCAGGGGCCGCCTCCTCCTACAATGAGCAGTTCTTC
CDR3: CASSPSGAASSYNEQFF

D: NA
V: TRBV2
size: NA
J: TRBJ1-2
DNA: TGTGCCAGCAGTGGGACAGTCGCAATCTATGGCTACACCTTC
CDR3: CASSGTVAIYGYTF

D: NA
V: TRBV19
size: NA
J: TRBJ2-2
DNA: TGTGCCAGTAGTATCCTTATGGGCCCGGGGGGGGAGCTGTTTTTT
CDR3: CASSILMGPGGELFF

D: TRBD1
V: TRBV5-1
size: NA
J: TRBJ2-1
DNA: TGCGCCAGCAGCTCGACAGGGAACAATGAGCAGTTCTTC
CDR3: CASSSTGNNEQFF

D: NA
V: TRBV7-2
size: NA
J: TRBJ2-1
DNA: TGTGCCAGCAGCTTAGGGGCAGGGGCAGGGAATGAGCAGTTCTTC
CDR3: CASSLGAGAGNEQFF

D: TRBD1
V: TRBV2
size: NA
J: TRBJ1-2
DNA: TGTGCCAGCAGACCTGGACAGGGGGCCGGCTATGGCTACACCTTC
CDR3: CASRPGQGAGYGYTF

D: TRBD1
V: TRBV5-8
size: NA
J: TRBJ1-3
DNA: TGTGCCAGCAGCTTTGGTACAGGGGCTGGAAACACCATATATTTT
CDR3: CASSFGTGAGNTIYF

D: NA
V: TRBV4-3
size: once
J: TRBJ2-7
DNA: TGCGCCAGCAGCCAAGATTACGGGACTTTCTCCTACGAGCAGTACTTC
CDR3: CASSQDYGTFSYEQYF

D: NA
V: TRBV11-2
size: NA
J: TRBJ1-3
DNA: TGTGCCAGCAGCCAACAGGGAAACACCATATATTTT
CDR3: CASSQQGNTIYF

D: TRBD1
V: TRBV6-7
size: NA
J: TRBJ2-1
DNA: TGTGCCAGCAGTTATCCCGACAGGGGTTCCTACAATGAGCAGTTCTTC
CDR3: CASSYPDRGSYNEQFF

D: NA
V: TRBV9
size: once
J: TRBJ2-3
DNA: TGTGCCAGCAGAGACCGGGACACAGATACGCAGTATTTT
CDR3: CASRDRDTDTQYF

D: NA
V: TRBV27
size: few
J: TRBJ1-3
DNA: TGTGCCAGCATTAGAGGAACGGAGTCCTCTGGAAACACCATATATTTT
CDR3: CASIRGTESSGNTIYF

D: TRBD2
V: TRBV11-2
size: NA
J: TRBJ2-3
DNA: TGTGCCAGCAGTCACGGGGGGAGTAGCACAGATACGCAGTATTTT
CDR3: CASSHGGSSTDTQYF

D: TRBD2
V: TRBV7-9
size: NA
J: TRBJ2-3
DNA: TGTGCCAGCAGCTTAGCCCGACTAGCGGGGGAGGGCACAGATACGCAGTATTTT
CDR3: CASSLARLAGEGTDTQYF

D: NA
V: TRBV5-1
size: NA
J: TRBJ2-1
DNA: TGCGCCAGCAGCTTTCGACAGATTCGGCGAGGTGAGCAGTTCTTC
CDR3: CASSFRQIRRGEQFF

D: NA
V: TRBV28
size: once
J: TRBJ2-5
DNA: TGTGCCAGCAGTTTAAGTGGAGGGTCCCAAGAGACCCAGTACTTC
CDR3: CASSLSGGSQETQYF

D: NA
V: TRBV24-1
size: NA
J: TRBJ2-2
DNA: TGTGCCACCAGTGAGTCGACAGTGAACACCGGGGAGCTGTTTTTT
CDR3: CATSESTVNTGELFF

D: TRBD2
V: TRBV3-1/TRBV3-2
size: NA
J: TRBJ2-3
DNA: TGTGCCAGCAGCCAAGAGTGGGGGGGAGATACGCAGTATTTT
CDR3: CASSQEWGGDTQYF

D: TRBD1
V: TRBV4-1
size: NA
J: TRBJ1-2
DNA: TGCGCCAGCAGCCTGACAGGGGTTGGCTACACCTTC
CDR3: CASSLTGVGYTF

D: TRBD1
V: TRBV18
size: NA
J: TRBJ1-2
DNA: TGTGCCAGCTCATCCCCGGGACAGGGGATAGTGGGCTATGGCTACACCTTC
CDR3: CASSSPGQGIVGYGYTF

D: TRBD1
V: TRBV4-3
size: NA
J: TRBJ2-7
DNA: TGCGCCAGCAGCCAGGGGACAGGAGGTTATTACGAGCAGTACTTC
CDR3: CASSQGTGGYYEQYF

D: NA
V: TRBV14
size: NA
J: TRBJ2-6
DNA: TGTGCCAGCAGCCACTACGGGTCTGGGGCCAACGTCCTGACTTTC
CDR3: CASSHYGSGANVLTF

D: NA
V: TRBV29-1
size: NA
J: TRBJ1-2
DNA: TGCAGCGTTGAACTGGACAGCCGCTATGGCTACACCTTC
CDR3: CSVELDSRYGYTF

D: NA
V: TRBV7-8
size: NA
J: TRBJ1-2
DNA: TGTGCCAGCAGCTTAGAGGGGGATTACTATGGCTACACCTTC
CDR3: CASSLEGDYYGYTF

D: TRBD1
V: TRBV28
size: NA
J: TRBJ2-7
DNA: TGTGCCAGCAGTCGGGACAGGGCCCAACTACGTGGGCAGTACTTC
CDR3: CASSRDRAQLRGQYF

D: NA
V: TRBV28
size: NA
J: TRBJ1-2
DNA: TGTGCCAGCAGTTTAGTGGACAGAAACTATGGCTACACCTTC
CDR3: CASSLVDRNYGYTF

D: NA
V: TRBV13
size: NA
J: TRBJ1-2
DNA: TGTGCCAGCAGCTTGGAGAGTCTTAACTATGGCTACACCTTC
CDR3: CASSLESLNYGYTF

D: TRBD1
V: TRBV10-3
size: NA
J: TRBJ1-5
DNA: TGTGCCACCGGACGGGACAGGGAGGTCAATCAGCCCCAGCATTTT
CDR3: CATGRDREVNQPQHF

D: TRBD2
V: TRBV6-2/TRBV6-3
size: NA
J: TRBJ2-1
DNA: TGTGCCAGCAGCCGAATTAGCGGGGGGACCACTCCTGTCTACAATGAGCAGTTCTTC
CDR3: CASSRISGGTTPVYNEQFF

D: TRBD1
V: TRBV11-3
size: once
J: TRBJ2-2
DNA: TGTGCCAGCAGCTCCGGACAGGGGAACACCGGGGAGCTGTTTTTT
CDR3: CASSSGQGNTGELFF

D: NA
V: TRBV25-1
size: NA
J: TRBJ1-1
DNA: TGTGCCAGCAGTGGCTATCAGGAGAACACTGAAGCTTTCTTT
CDR3: CASSGYQENTEAFF

D: NA
V: TRBV3-1/TRBV3-2
size: few
J: TRBJ2-4
DNA: TGTGCCAGCCTTGGCGGATCAAACATTCAGTACTTC
CDR3: CASLGGSNIQYF

D: NA
V: TRBV18
size: NA
J: TRBJ2-5
DNA: TGTGCCAGCTCACCTACAACAGGGTGGGAAGAGACCCAGTACTTC
CDR3: CASSPTTGWEETQYF

D: TRBD1
V: TRBV2
size: NA
J: TRBJ2-3
DNA: TGTGCCAGCAGCCCGCTGACAGGGAGCCCAGATACGCAGTATTTT
CDR3: CASSPLTGSPDTQYF

D: TRBD2
V: TRBV5-4
size: NA
J: TRBJ2-3
DNA: TGTGCCAGCAGCTTGGCCAAGGGCCTAGCGGGGGGGACTAGCACAGATACGCAGTATTTT
CDR3: CASSLAKGLAGGTSTDTQYF

D: NA
V: TRBV11-2
size: NA
J: TRBJ2-3
DNA: TGTGCCAGCAGCTTAGATCGGTCAGGGGCGCAGTATTTT
CDR3: CASSLDRSGAQYF

D: TRBD1
V: TRBV9
size: NA
J: TRBJ1-1
DNA: TGTGCCAGCAGTGCAGGGGGTTACACTGAAGCTTTCTTT
CDR3: CASSAGGYTEAFF

D: TRBD1
V: TRBV27
size: NA
J: TRBJ1-2
DNA: TGTGCCAGCAGTTTGCGGACAGGGGGCAACTATGGCTACACCTTC
CDR3: CASSLRTGGNYGYTF

D: NA
V: TRBV11-2
size: NA
J: TRBJ1-5
DNA: TGTGCCAGCAGCTTCCAGGGGCCGACGGGGCCCCAGCATTTT
CDR3: CASSFQGPTGPQHF

D: TRBD1
V: TRBV18
size: few
J: TRBJ1-1
DNA: TGTGCCAGCTCACCTACAGGGGCGGATGCTGAAGCTTTCTTT
CDR3: CASSPTGADAEAFF

D: TRBD2
V: TRBV15
size: NA
J: TRBJ2-1
DNA: TGTGCCACCAGTGGTTTCAAGCGGGGGGGAAATTACAATGAGCAGTTCTTC
CDR3: CATSGFKRGGNYNEQFF

D: NA
V: TRBV21-1
size: few
J: TRBJ1-6
DNA: TGTGCCAGCAGCAAAAGGACAGGGGAGAAGGGACCCCTCCACTTT
CDR3: CASSKRTGEKGPLHF

D: NA
V: TRBV10-2
size: NA
J: TRBJ2-7
DNA: TGCGCCAGCATCGATGGACAAGCCTACGAGCAGTACTTC
CDR3: CASIDGQAYEQYF